A single sample is the source of the 29 T cell receptor beta chains below, sequenced in a study of shared clonotypes between healthy human individuals (TCRdb year 2020). Library preparation was by the immunoSEQ multiplex PCR assay. TCRdb stores this immuneACCESS table with in-frame sequences only. Part of the clones is absent; in the studies checked, under half of the shortfall reflects unresolved V genes, and no reason is known for the rest. Present in this sample are over 2 million clones, over 85% of which were seen just once. The ten most abundant clones make up roughly 1% of the sample. For the CD8 naive samples, CD45RO-negative cells were positively selected for CCR7, yielding a CD45RA+CCR7+ population from which TemRA cells were excluded. The sample taken for sequencing was naive CD8+ T cells sorted from blood. The sample's cell subset or site label, in plain terms: CD45RA+CCR7+. These receptors were collected from a man aged 18 to 30 in good health.

V usage is TRBV5-1 and J usage is TRBJ2-3; 11 bases agree with TRBD2. V lost 0 bases to trimming and J lost 5 bases; unmatched junction nucleotides: 8. The CDR3 spans 17 residues. CDR1 and CDR2 from the germline V gene are SGHRS and YFSETQ. This CDR3 is CASSLVRLAGTLDTQYF. In DNA, the CDR3 is TGCGCCAGCAGCTTGGTTAGACTAGCGGGGACACTAGATACGCAGTATTTT.

The chain is built from TRBV11-2 and TRBJ2-7; the D gene is possibly TRBD1 (6 bases). The germline V gene has CDR1 SGHAT and CDR2 FQNNGV. The CDR3 covers 14 residues. V was cut by 5 bases and J by 2 bases, with 13 bases left in between. CDR3 loop: CASSQGTYTYEQYF. The CDR3 nucleotides read TGTGCCAGCAGCCAAGGGACATACACCTACGAGCAGTACTTC.

This sequence joins TRBV4-3 and TRBJ2-5; D gene uncertain. Germline CDR1 reads LGHNA; CDR2 reads YSLEER. Trimming stripped 0 bases from V and 3 bases from J, with 8 bases between. This CDR3 spans 14 amino acids. The CDR3 loop reads CASSQDTPEETQYF. As DNA, the CDR3 is TGCGCCAGCAGCCAAGATACCCCAGAAGAGACCCAGTACTTC.

CDR3 region: CASSPDIGAKYNEQFF. The CDR3 DNA sequence: TGTGCCAGCAGCCCGGACATCGGCGCAAAGTACAATGAGCAGTTCTTC. The V gene is TRBV13, the J gene TRBJ2-1; maybe TRBD1 (5 bases). The CDR3 sequence is 16 residues long. V dropped 5 bases and J dropped 4 bases, with 18 bases sitting between them. Germline lookup yields CDR1 PRHDT and CDR2 FYEKMQ (reference sequence). Looking up the rest from reference TRBV13 and TRBJ2-1 gives the full variable domain: AAGVIQSPRHLIKEKRETATLKCYPIPRHDTVYWYQQGPGQDPQFLISFYEKMQSDKGSIPDRFSAQQFSDYHSELNMSSLELGDSALYFCASSPDIGAKYNEQFFGPGTRLTVL.

Notes on this clone: Other DNA sequences of this sample code for an identical CDR3. The chain combines TRBV2 with TRBJ2-7; 12 bases fit TRBD2. Germline CDR1 reads SNHLY; CDR2 reads FYNNEI. The trim removed 4 bases at V and 7 bases at J, leaving 2 bases unmatched. The CDR3 is 13 residues long. CDR3 bases: TGTGCCAGCAGTGGACTAGCGGGAGTGGAGCAGTACTTC. It is translated as CASSGLAGVEQYF.

The genes are TRBV13 and TRBJ2-2; D call uncertain. Germline values: CDR1 PRHDT, CDR2 FYEKMQ (reference sequence). This CDR3 has 15 residues. V was clipped by 1 base and J by 2 bases, with 8 bases between them. The CDR3 spells CASSLETDNTGELFF. The CDR3 bases are TGTGCCAGCAGCTTAGAGACGGATAACACCGGGGAGCTGTTTTTT.

The J gene is TRBJ1-1, the V gene TRBV19, with 8 bases fitting TRBD1. This CDR3 is built from 17 residues. V gave up 3 bases and J gave up 0 bases; unmatched junction bases: 9. Germline V CDR1 and CDR2: LNHDA, SQIVND (reference sequence). This CDR3 is CASSMGGTGTMNTEAFF. The DNA for the CDR3 is TGTGCCAGTAGTATGGGAGGGACAGGTACCATGAACACTGAAGCTTTCTTT.

This clone was observed a handful of times. The CDR3 coding sequence is TGTGCCAGCAGCCCACTCGGGCGGTCTGGAAACACCATATATTTT. Protein sequence: CASSPLGRSGNTIYF. The rearrangement links TRBV27 to TRBJ1-3; unclear D gene. Trimming removed 6 bases at V and 1 base at J, with 13 bases between. This CDR3 is built from 15 residues. CDR1 and CDR2 (germline): MNHEY, SMNVEV (reference sequence).

CDR3 nucleotide sequence: TGCGCCAGCAGCCCCACGGAGGGGGGCATCTCTGGAAACACCATATATTTT. Residues: CASSPTEGGISGNTIYF. This chain links TRBV4-1 with TRBJ1-3; TRBD1 is a possible D gene (6 bases). The CDR3 spans 17 residues. Germline V gene data show CDR1 as MGHRA and CDR2 as YSYEKL. V was trimmed by 4 bases and J by 0 bases, leaving 16 bases between them.

V and J are TRBV5-1 and TRBJ1-6; 10 nucleotides agree with TRBD1. Germline trimming cut 0 bases from V and 9 bases from J; bases unmatched to any gene: 3. Germline V gives CDR1 SGHRS, CDR2 YFSETQ. The CDR3 has 15 residues. CDR3 in DNA: TGCGCCAGCAGCTTGGGACAGGGGGCCGGTTCACCCCTCCACTTT. This codes for CASSLGQGAGSPLHF.

This clone has only a few counts. The chain is built from TRBV7-9 and TRBJ2-2; TRBD1 matches at 9 bases. Germline V lookup: CDR1 SEHNR, CDR2 FQNEAQ (reference sequence). The V gene end was trimmed by 8 bases and the J gene end by 5 bases; junction bases not matched to a gene: 6. This CDR3 spans 14 amino acids. CDR3 bases: TGTGCCAGCGATGGACAGGGGTGGACCGGGGAGCTGTTTTTT. Translating gives CASDGQGWTGELFF. Full variable domain (rest looked up from reference TRBV7-9 and TRBJ2-2): DTGVSQNPRHKITKRGQNVTFRCDPISEHNRLYWYRQTLGQGPEFLTYFQNEAQLEKSRLLSDRFSAERPKGSFSTLEIQRTEQGDSAMYLCASDGQGWTGELFFGEGSRLTVL.

V and J are TRBV4-3 and TRBJ2-7; TRBD2 matches 13 bases. With 4 bases clipped from V and 2 bases from J, the junction kept 2 bases outside the gene matches. The germline gives CDR1 LGHNA, CDR2 YSLEER. The CDR3 contains 15 residues. This CDR3 reads CASSPGLAGTYEQYF. CDR3 DNA: TGCGCCAGCAGCCCGGGACTAGCGGGAACCTACGAGCAGTACTTC.

V is TRBV9 and J is TRBJ1-1, with D uncertain. This CDR3 spans 13 amino acids. The germline CDR1 and CDR2 sequences are SGDLS and YYNGEE. Trimming shortened V by 4 bases and J by 1 base, and 8 bases separated the two germline ends. The chain's CDR3 is CASSLGRNTEAFF. In DNA, the CDR3 is TGTGCCAGCAGCTTGGGAAGGAACACTGAAGCTTTCTTT.

The sample holds one count of this clone. The CDR3 coding sequence is TGCGCCAGCAGCCAAGCCCAAGAAGACGCCCCTGAAGCTTTCTTT. Its translation: CASSQAQEDAPEAFF. The genes are TRBV4-3 and TRBJ1-1; D unresolved. V was cut by 1 base and J by 6 bases, with 15 bases left in between. The CDR3 has 15 amino acids. CDR1 is LGHNA and CDR2 is YSLEER in the germline V gene.

This rearrangement joins TRBV5-6 to TRBJ2-4; D is undetermined. Per the germline V gene, CDR1 is SGHDT and CDR2 is YYEEEE. The CDR3 extends over 12 amino acids. Trimming removed 1 base at V and 8 bases at J, with 7 bases between. The CDR3 bases are TGTGCCAGCAGCTTGAGGTCAGACATTCAGTACTTC. Its protein is CASSLRSDIQYF. The whole variable domain, filled in from reference TRBV5-6 and TRBJ2-4, reads DAGVTQSPTHLIKTRGQQVTLRCSPKSGHDTVSWYQQALGQGPQFIFQYYEEEERQRGNFPDRFSGHQFPNYSSELNVNALLLGDSALYLCASSLRSDIQYFGAGTRLSVL.

This chain connects TRBV29-1 to TRBJ1-1, with D maybe TRBD1 (6 bases). The CDR3 loop spans 13 amino acids. The germline V and J ends were trimmed by 1 base and 1 base, with 7 bases remaining between them. The germline CDR1 and CDR2 sequences are SQVTM and ANQGSEA. The CDR3 DNA sequence: TGCAGCGTTGAAGGGACAGCGAACACTGAAGCTTTCTTT. Protein: CSVEGTANTEAFF.

Remarks on this clone: This sample includes further DNA sequences coding for the same CDR3. For the CDR3, the DNA is TGTGCCAGCCGAAAAACAGATACGCAGTATTTT. Its protein product is CASRKTDTQYF. The rearrangement links TRBV11-2 to TRBJ2-3, with D uncertain. The germline CDR1 and CDR2 sequences are SGHAT and FQNNGV. V was trimmed by 8 bases and J by 3 bases, leaving 6 bases between them. The CDR3 loop spans 11 amino acids.

The chain's CDR3 is CASSFKSSYNEQFF. CDR3 nucleotides: TGTGCCAGCAGTTTTAAGAGCTCCTACAATGAGCAGTTCTTC. The chain couples TRBV27 to TRBJ2-1; D gene unclear. The germline V gene encodes CDR1 MNHEY and CDR2 SMNVEV (reference sequence). The V gene lost 3 bases and the J gene lost 0 bases, with 6 bases spanning the gap. The CDR3 is 14 residues long.

The rearrangement joins TRBV9 to TRBJ1-1; 7 bases are shared with TRBD1. CDR3 length: 15 residues. Per the germline V gene, CDR1 is SGDLS and CDR2 is YYNGEE. Trimming cost V 3 bases and J 4 bases; bases outside gene matches: 9. The CDR3, as DNA: TGTGCCAGCAGCGAAGGGAGGAAGGGGGCCACTGAAGCTTTCTTT. Its translation: CASSEGRKGATEAFF.

The V and J genes are TRBV7-9 and TRBJ1-1, with unresolved D. Between the trimmed V and J ends, which lost 0 bases and 0 bases, there was a span of 11 bases. Per germline, CDR1 SEHNR and CDR2 FQNEAQ (reference sequence). CDR3 length equals 16 residues. The CDR3 reads CASSLAPAFMNTEAFF. CDR3 bases: TGTGCCAGCAGCTTAGCCCCAGCTTTCATGAACACTGAAGCTTTCTTT.

This chain connects TRBV29-1 to TRBJ2-3; D is unresolved. Germline V gene sequence: CDR1 SQVTM, CDR2 ANQGSEA. V gave up 1 base and J gave up 0 bases, with 8 bases separating them. This CDR3 is 14 amino acids long. CDR3 in amino acids: CSVEGQDSTDTQYF. The CDR3 nucleotides are TGCAGCGTTGAAGGGCAAGACAGCACAGATACGCAGTATTTT.

In regard to this clone: This sample also contains other DNA sequences that code for the same CDR3. V gene TRBV6-1 combines with J gene TRBJ2-7; TRBD1 agrees at 10 bases. The V gene's germline CDR1 is MNHNS and CDR2 SASEGT. CDR3 length equals 15 residues. V shed 2 bases, J shed 4 bases, and the junction held 5 bases outside the gene matches. Written as DNA, the CDR3 is TGTGCCAGCAGTGAAAGGGGACAGGGGACGTACGAGCAGTACTTC. This codes for CASSERGQGTYEQYF.

This clone was detected once. V gene TRBV2 combines with J gene TRBJ2-7; possible D gene TRBD2, 6 bases. CDR1 and CDR2 (germline): SNHLY, FYNNEI. With 0 bases removed from V and 3 bases from J, the gap between germline ends came to 9 bases. The CDR3 has 14 residues. This chain's CDR3 is CASSEARGDYEQYF. In nucleotides, the CDR3 is TGTGCCAGCAGTGAAGCGCGCGGGGACTACGAGCAGTACTTC.

The chain has TRBV27 and TRBJ2-1, with a weak D call TRBD1 (5 bases). V lost 5 bases to trimming and J lost 7 bases, with 15 bases between them. The CDR3 runs 14 residues. Germline CDR1 MNHEY, CDR2 SMNVEV (reference sequence). Here the CDR3 reads CASSPPEGVNEQFF. CDR3 bases: TGTGCCAGCAGTCCCCCGGAAGGGGTGAATGAGCAGTTCTTC.

This clone was recorded only once. V gene TRBV9 combines with J gene TRBJ2-3; 9 bases map to TRBD2. This CDR3 has 17 residues. After removal of 3 bases from V and 0 bases from J, the junction contained 8 bases not matched to a gene. Looked up from germline, CDR1 is SGDLS and CDR2 is YYNGEE. CDR3 nucleotide sequence: TGTGCCAGCAGCGCGGAGGGCGGGAGGGCTAGCACAGATACGCAGTATTTT. The encoded protein is CASSAEGGRASTDTQYF.

Points on this clone: The junction shows a germline mismatch at one end, possibly a read error. This chain connects TRBV7-9 to TRBJ1-3; 7 bases line up with TRBD1. The CDR3 contains 15 residues. CDR1 is SEHNR, CDR2 FQNEAQ, per germline (reference sequence). The CDR3 protein is CASSLGGGSRNTIYF. The CDR3 DNA reads as TGTGCCAGCAGCTTAGGAGGGGGCTCTCGAAACACCATATATTTT.

The chain's CDR3 is CASSLFPGAMYEQYF. The CDR3 DNA sequence: TGTGCCAGCAGCTTATTCCCGGGGGCGATGTACGAGCAGTACTTC. This chain uses TRBV11-2 with TRBJ2-7; D tentatively fits TRBD1 or TRBD2 (6 bases each). Trimming shortened V by 2 bases and J by 4 bases, and 15 bases separated the two germline ends. CDR3 length: 15 amino acids. Germline V gives CDR1 SGHAT, CDR2 FQNNGV. Complete variable domain (other parts from reference TRBV11-2 and TRBJ2-7): EAGVAQSPRYKIIEKRQSVAFWCNPISGHATLYWYQQILGQGPKLLIQFQNNGVVDDSQLPKDRFSAERLKGVDSTLKIQPAKLEDSAVYLCASSLFPGAMYEQYFGPGTRLTVT.

This rearrangement joins TRBV28 to TRBJ1-2; D gene ambiguous. V was clipped by 3 bases and J by 3 bases, with 5 bases between them. The CDR3 runs to 12 residues. The germline V gene encodes CDR1 MDHEN and CDR2 SYDVKM. The CDR3: CASSLQDYGYTF. The CDR3 DNA reads TGTGCCAGCAGTTTGCAAGACTATGGCTACACCTTC.

At least ten counts were recorded for this clone. The junction does not match germline at one end; this may be a read error. This chain uses TRBV5-4 with TRBJ2-7, with a weak D call TRBD1 (6 bases). CDR3 length equals 13 residues. Germline V gene lookup returns CDR1 SGHNT and CDR2 YYREEE (reference sequence). The CDR3 protein is CATSNRASYEQYF. The CDR3 DNA reads as TGTGCCACCAGCAACAGGGCCTCCTACGAGCAGTACTTC.